Listed here are 5 T cell receptor beta chains from one sample, sequenced in a study of T cell responses to AZD1222 COVID-19 vaccine. Some clones are missing from TCRdb's copy, which holds only in-frame ones; the method was immunoSEQ multiplex PCR. The sample shows 200,000 to 300,000 clones, 85% to 95% of them seen only once. The sequenced sample was peripheral blood, obtained on day 0 of AZD1222 vaccination. These receptors were taken from an adult in good health.

V usage is TRBV7-2 and J usage is TRBJ1-4; 8 bases fit TRBD1. Germline V gene data show CDR1 as SGHTA and CDR2 as FQGNSA. The CDR3 spans 17 residues. V trimming: 4 bases; J trimming: 7 bases; junction bases outside the gene matches: 14. The CDR3 spells CASSWTTPGGGSEKLFF. The CDR3 DNA reads TGTGCCAGCAGCTGGACTACTCCAGGGGGCGGGAGTGAAAAACTGTTTTTT.

This clone was found a few times. The chain combines TRBV7-2 with TRBJ1-3; possibly TRBD1 for D (5 bases). CDR1 is SGHTA and CDR2 is FQGNSA in the germline V gene. CDR3 length equals 15 residues. V gave up 2 bases and J gave up 2 bases, with 10 bases separating them. For the CDR3, the DNA is TGTGCCAGCAGCTTATATCCAGGGACTGGAAACACCATATATTTT. This sequence encodes CASSLYPGTGNTIYF.

The rearrangement joins TRBV15 to TRBJ2-4; D possibly uses TRBD1 or TRBD2 (5 bases each). V was shortened by 2 bases and J by 1 base, with 12 bases between the two germline ends. The germline gives CDR1 LNHNV, CDR2 YYDKDF (reference sequence). This CDR3 comprises 16 residues. CDR3 sequence reads: CATSRPLWGAKNIQYF. DNA of the CDR3: TGTGCCACCAGCAGACCCCTCTGGGGGGCCAAAAACATTCAGTACTTC.

The rearrangement uses TRBV25-1 and TRBJ1-5; D remains unclear. Trimming cost V 3 bases and J 3 bases, with 9 bases left between them. Germline CDR1 MGHDK, CDR2 SYGVNS. The length of the CDR3 is 14 residues. The DNA for the CDR3 is TGTGCCAGCAGTGATAAAGTGGCCAATCAGCCCCAGCATTTT. Amino acids: CASSDKVANQPQHF.

The chain uses TRBV2 and TRBJ1-6; D is undetermined. Germline-derived CDR1 and CDR2 are SNHLY and FYNNEI. With 10 bases removed from V and 8 bases from J, the gap between germline ends came to 18 bases. This CDR3 comprises 14 residues. In DNA form, the CDR3 reads TGTGCCACCAAGGCGGAGGGAATTGATTCACCCCTCCACTTT. Translated: CATKAEGIDSPLHF. Drawing the rest from reference TRBV2 and TRBJ1-6, the complete variable domain is EPEVTQTPSHQVTQMGQEVILRCVPISNHLYFYWYRQILGQKVEFLVSFYNNEISEKSEIFDDQFSVERPDGSNFTLKIRSTKLEDSAMYFCATKAEGIDSPLHFGNGTRLTVT.